These 19 T cell receptor beta chains were sequenced from one sample in a study of shared clonotypes between healthy human individuals. The assay was immunoSEQ multiplex PCR, and TCRdb's table has in-frame clones only and misses some. Of roughly 500,000 clones detected, 90% to 97% appear once; the ten largest clones hold approximately 0.06%. The sequenced sample consisted of naive CD4+ T cells sorted from blood. The sample's subset: CD45RA+ positively selected. The receptors were gathered from a woman in her thirties in good health.

The rearrangement uses TRBV18 and TRBJ2-5, with 9 bases lining up with TRBD1. The end of the DNA aligns better with TRBJ2-7, so the J call may be wrong. The germline V gene encodes CDR1 KGHSH and CDR2 LQKENI. The CDR3 has 15 amino acids. CDR3 sequence: CASSPGTGRAYEQYF. The CDR3 DNA sequence: TGTGCCAGCTCACCTGGGACAGGGAGGGCCTACGAGCAGTACTTC.

This clone was seen a single time. The chain couples TRBV6-1 to TRBJ2-7; a possible D gene is TRBD1 (6 bases). CDR1 MNHNS and CDR2 SASEGT come from the germline V gene. With 8 bases removed from V and 0 bases from J, the gap between germline ends came to 17 bases. The CDR3 is 15 residues long. CDR3 loop: CASSKTTGYSYEQYF. Written as DNA, the CDR3 is TGTGCCAGCTCGAAAACCACAGGGTACTCCTACGAGCAGTACTTC.

The chain uses TRBV2 and TRBJ2-5; D unresolved. This CDR3 contains 14 residues. Germline CDR1 is SNHLY and CDR2 is FYNNEI. V was cut by 6 bases and J by 1 base, with 12 bases left in between. The DNA of the CDR3 is TGTGCCAGCAGCCTGAGGCAGATCCAAGAGACCCAGTACTTC. Amino acid sequence: CASSLRQIQETQYF.

This clone came up once. The rearrangement links TRBV5-1 to TRBJ1-1; D gene uncertain. Trimming stripped 4 bases from V and 2 bases from J, with 12 bases between. CDR1 SGHRS and CDR2 YFSETQ come from the germline V gene. This CDR3 spans 14 amino acids. The CDR3 reads CASSVGAGNTEAFF. CDR3 bases: TGCGCCAGCAGCGTCGGAGCCGGTAACACTGAAGCTTTCTTT.

The CDR3 DNA sequence: TGTGCCAGCAGTTTATCGTCAGGCGAGCAGTACTTC. This encodes CASSLSSGEQYF. The gene calls are TRBV28 and TRBJ2-7; D uncertain. Per germline, CDR1 MDHEN and CDR2 SYDVKM. The length of the CDR3 is 12 residues. Trimming left V 1 base short and J 6 bases short, with 7 bases between.

The CDR3 is CSVENRGNSYEQYF. The CDR3 region has the DNA TGCAGCGTTGAAAACAGGGGGAACTCCTACGAGCAGTACTTC. The chain links TRBV29-1 to TRBJ2-5, with 8 bases lining up with TRBD1. TRBJ2-7 matches the DNA end more closely, so the J call is doubtful. CDR1 is SQVTM and CDR2 is ANQGSEA in the germline V gene. This CDR3 is 14 amino acids long.

V gene TRBV10-3 combines with J gene TRBJ2-7; D is possibly TRBD1 (6 bases). Germline CDR1 ENHRY, CDR2 SYGVKD. There are 17 residues in the CDR3. V gave up 3 bases and J gave up 0 bases, with 18 bases separating them. The CDR3 bases are TGTGCCATCAGTGAAGGGTGGCAGGGGCCTTTCTCCTACGAGCAGTACTTC. Translation gives CAISEGWQGPFSYEQYF.

This chain connects TRBV7-9 to TRBJ1-2, with D perhaps TRBD1 (5 bases). CDR1 and CDR2 (germline): SEHNR, FQNEAQ (reference sequence). With 0 bases removed from V and 7 bases from J, the gap between germline ends came to 9 bases. The CDR3 has 13 residues. The CDR3 DNA follows: TGTGCCAGCAGCTTAGCCAGGGAAGGTGGCTACACCTTC. It specifies CASSLAREGGYTF. Using reference TRBV7-9 and TRBJ1-2 for the parts outside the CDR3, the full variable domain is DTGVSQNPRHKITKRGQNVTFRCDPISEHNRLYWYRQTLGQGPEFLTYFQNEAQLEKSRLLSDRFSAERPKGSFSTLEIQRTEQGDSAMYLCASSLAREGGYTFGSGTRLTVV.

CDR3 amino acids: CASSFVRPSADTQYF. CDR3 coding DNA: TGTGCCAGCAGCTTTGTTCGACCGTCAGCAGATACGCAGTATTTT. The V gene is TRBV5-4, the J gene TRBJ2-3; D is undetermined. The V gene's germline CDR1 is SGHNT and CDR2 YYREEE (reference sequence). The CDR3 is made up of 15 amino acids. V was shortened by 2 bases and J by 4 bases, with 14 bases between the two germline ends.

The chain joins TRBV28 to TRBJ1-4; the D gene is possibly TRBD1 (5 bases). The germline V gene has CDR1 MDHEN and CDR2 SYDVKM. Trimming pared 11 bases from V and 8 bases from J, leaving 18 bases between. This CDR3 region has 13 residues. The CDR3 loop reads CASHPGTSEKLFF. The CDR3 region has the DNA TGTGCCTCTCACCCCGGGACCTCAGAAAAACTGTTTTTT.

The chain is built from TRBV25-1 and TRBJ2-1; D is uncertain. Germline CDR1 MGHDK, CDR2 SYGVNS. The CDR3 extends over 12 amino acids. V gave up 2 bases and J gave up 8 bases, with 7 bases separating them. CDR3 bases: TGTGCCAGCAGTGAAAAAGGGTATGAGCAGTTCTTC. It codes for CASSEKGYEQFF.

V and J are TRBV6-1 and TRBJ1-1; 7 bases are shared with TRBD1. V shed 6 bases, J shed 1 base, and the junction held 5 bases outside the gene matches. The CDR3 loop spans 14 amino acids. CDR1 MNHNS and CDR2 SASEGT come from the germline V gene. CDR3 amino acids: CASSVQGQNTEAFF. The CDR3 DNA reads TGTGCCAGCAGCGTACAGGGGCAGAACACTGAAGCTTTCTTT.

J is TRBJ1-1 and V is TRBV10-1; 8 positions match TRBD1. This CDR3 has 16 amino acids. Germline CDR1 reads WNHNN; CDR2 reads SYGVQD (reference sequence). V lost 9 bases, J lost 0 bases, and 12 bases stayed unmatched. CDR3 sequence (DNA): TGCGCCAGGATAACAGGGGGATTCTCGATGAACACTGAAGCTTTCTTT. This sequence encodes CARITGGFSMNTEAFF.

V usage is TRBV7-3 and J usage is TRBJ1-2; 8 bases fit TRBD1. The CDR3 has 13 residues. V lost 5 bases to trimming and J lost 4 bases; unmatched junction nucleotides: 3. Germline V lookup: CDR1 SGHTA, CDR2 FQGTGA. CDR3 bases: TGTGCCAGCAGCCCAGGACAGGGCTATGGCTACACCTTC. This sequence encodes CASSPGQGYGYTF.

The chain has TRBV7-8 and TRBJ2-3, with TRBD1 as a possible D gene (7 bases). Trimming took 9 bases from V and 4 from J, leaving 17 bases between them. The CDR3 runs to 14 residues. The germline V gene has CDR1 SGHVS and CDR2 FQNEAQ. CDR3 nucleotides: TGTGCCAGTCGTTCCAGGGGGGTCGCAGATACGCAGTATTTT. Protein: CASRSRGVADTQYF.

CDR3 residues: CASSFRGGTNEKLFF. CDR3 coding DNA: TGTGCCAGCAGTTTCAGGGGGGGAACTAATGAAAAACTGTTTTTT. The chain employs TRBV6-6 and TRBJ1-4, with 7 bases identical to TRBD1. CDR1 and CDR2 from the germline V gene are MNHNY and SVGAGI (reference sequence). The CDR3 consists of 15 residues. V lost 4 bases and J lost 1; bases outside the gene matches: 3.

The gene calls are TRBV7-7 and TRBJ2-7; 8 bases align to TRBD1. Germline V gives CDR1 SSHAT, CDR2 FNYEAQ (reference sequence). The junction had 5 bases not matched to a gene; V was cut back by 6 bases and J by 1 base. The CDR3 extends over 14 amino acids. In DNA, the CDR3 is TGTGCCAGCAGGCGCGGGGACAGGTCCTACGAGCAGTACTTC. Translating gives CASRRGDRSYEQYF.

V is TRBV2 and J is TRBJ2-7; 9 bases align to TRBD2. Trimming at V came to 0 bases and at J to 6 bases, leaving 3 bases not matched to a gene. The CDR3 runs to 14 residues. Germline V lookup: CDR1 SNHLY, CDR2 FYNNEI. CDR3 residues: CASSEASGRFEQYF. The DNA of the CDR3 is TGTGCCAGCAGTGAAGCCAGCGGGAGGTTCGAGCAGTACTTC.

The CDR3 region is CASSNDLGDTQYF. DNA of the CDR3: TGCGCCAGCAGCAATGACCTGGGAGATACGCAGTATTTT. This chain connects TRBV5-1 to TRBJ2-3; D call uncertain. With 4 bases removed from V and 5 bases from J, the gap between germline ends came to 11 bases. There are 13 residues in the CDR3. Germline V lookup: CDR1 SGHRS, CDR2 YFSETQ.